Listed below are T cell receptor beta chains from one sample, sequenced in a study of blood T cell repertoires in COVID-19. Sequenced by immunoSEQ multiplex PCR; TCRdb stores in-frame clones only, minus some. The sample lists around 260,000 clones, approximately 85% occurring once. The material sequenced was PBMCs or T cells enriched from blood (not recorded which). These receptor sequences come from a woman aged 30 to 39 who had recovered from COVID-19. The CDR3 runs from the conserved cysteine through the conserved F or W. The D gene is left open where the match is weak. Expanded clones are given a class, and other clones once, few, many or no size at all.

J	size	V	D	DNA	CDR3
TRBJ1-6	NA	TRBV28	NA	TGTGCCAGCAGTTTTTTGCGGAGCTCCTATAATTCACCCCTCCACTTT	CASSFLRSSYNSPLHF
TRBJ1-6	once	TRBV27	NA	TGTGCCAGCAGCCTTAGGAGGGATTCACCCCTCCACTTT	CASSLRRDSPLHF
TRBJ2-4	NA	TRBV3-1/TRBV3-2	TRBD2	TGTGCCAGCAGCCCCCTAGCGGCGGTCCCGATAAACATTCAGTACTTC	CASSPLAAVPINIQYF
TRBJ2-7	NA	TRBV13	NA	TGTGCCAGCAGTACGACACACGATTCCTACGAGCAGTACTTC	CASSTTHDSYEQYF
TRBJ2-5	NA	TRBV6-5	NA	TGTGCCACCACCGGTGCCTCACGGGGCCAAGAGACCCAGTACTTC	CATTGASRGQETQYF
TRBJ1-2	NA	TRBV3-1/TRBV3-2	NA	TGTGCCAGCAGCCAAGTAGGGGGAGTGGTACCCAACTATGGCTACACCTTC	CASSQVGGVVPNYGYTF
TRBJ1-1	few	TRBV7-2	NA	TGTGCCAGCAGCTTATCAGGTCTGGGCCCTGAAGCTTTCTTT	CASSLSGLGPEAFF
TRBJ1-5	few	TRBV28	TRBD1	TGTGCCAGCAGTTCCGCCGGGACAGGGAATCAGCCCCAGCATTTT	CASSSAGTGNQPQHF
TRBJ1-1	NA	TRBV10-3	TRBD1	TGTGCCATCAGGGAGGGACAGTTGAACACTGAAGCTTTCTTT	CAIREGQLNTEAFF
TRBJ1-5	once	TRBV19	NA	TGTGCCAGTAGTATAGATCGGGCGGGGGGCCAGCCCCAGCATTTT	CASSIDRAGGQPQHF
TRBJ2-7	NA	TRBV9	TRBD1	TGTGCCAGCAGCGTAGAGACAGGGAGTCCGCAGTACTTC	CASSVETGSPQYF
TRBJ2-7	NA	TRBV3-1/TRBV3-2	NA	TGTGCCAGCAGCCAAGATTTGCCGGACTGGACCTACGAGCAGTACTTC	CASSQDLPDWTYEQYF